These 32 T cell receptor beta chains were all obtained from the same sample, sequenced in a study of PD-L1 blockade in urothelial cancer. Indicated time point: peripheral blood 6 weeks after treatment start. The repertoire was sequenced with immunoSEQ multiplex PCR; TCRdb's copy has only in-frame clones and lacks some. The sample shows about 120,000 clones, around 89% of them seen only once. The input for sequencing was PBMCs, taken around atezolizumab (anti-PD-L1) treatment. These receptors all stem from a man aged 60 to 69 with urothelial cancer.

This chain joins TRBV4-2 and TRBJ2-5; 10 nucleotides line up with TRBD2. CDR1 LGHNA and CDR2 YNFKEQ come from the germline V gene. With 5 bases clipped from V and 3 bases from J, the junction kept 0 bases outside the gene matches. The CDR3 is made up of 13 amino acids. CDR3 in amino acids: CASSSGGEETQYF. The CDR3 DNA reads TGTGCCAGCAGCAGCGGGGGGGAAGAGACCCAGTACTTC.

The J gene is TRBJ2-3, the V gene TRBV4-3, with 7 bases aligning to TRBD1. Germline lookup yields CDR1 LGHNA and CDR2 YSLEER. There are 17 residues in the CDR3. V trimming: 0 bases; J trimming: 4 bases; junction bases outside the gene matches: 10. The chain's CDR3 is CASSQDAQGVRPDTQYF. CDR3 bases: TGCGCCAGCAGCCAAGATGCGCAGGGGGTAAGGCCAGATACGCAGTATTTT.

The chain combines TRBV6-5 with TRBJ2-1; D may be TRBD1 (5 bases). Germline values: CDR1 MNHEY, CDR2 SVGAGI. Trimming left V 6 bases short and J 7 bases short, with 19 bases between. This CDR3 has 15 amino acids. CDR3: CASRLKGHWRNEQFF. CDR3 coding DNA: TGTGCCAGCAGATTAAAGGGGCACTGGAGAAATGAGCAGTTCTTC.

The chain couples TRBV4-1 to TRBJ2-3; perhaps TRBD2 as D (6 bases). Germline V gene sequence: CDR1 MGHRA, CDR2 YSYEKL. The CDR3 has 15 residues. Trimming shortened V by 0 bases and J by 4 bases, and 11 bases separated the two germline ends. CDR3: CASSQEGRTPDTQYF. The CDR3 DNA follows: TGCGCCAGCAGCCAAGAAGGGAGGACACCAGATACGCAGTATTTT.

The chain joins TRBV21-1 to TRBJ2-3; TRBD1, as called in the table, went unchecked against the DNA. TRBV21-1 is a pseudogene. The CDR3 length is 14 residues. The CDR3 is CASSKTASTDTQYF. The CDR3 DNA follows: TGTGCCAGCAGCAAGACAGCTAGCACAGATACGCAGTATTTT.

In DNA form, the CDR3 reads TGTGCCATCAGTGAGTCGAGGGTGAACACTGAAGCTTTCTTT. Translation gives CAISESRVNTEAFF. This sequence joins TRBV10-3 and TRBJ1-1; D gene ambiguous. Looked up from germline, CDR1 is ENHRY and CDR2 is SYGVKD. There are 14 residues in the CDR3. V dropped 0 bases and J dropped 0 bases, with 5 bases sitting between them.

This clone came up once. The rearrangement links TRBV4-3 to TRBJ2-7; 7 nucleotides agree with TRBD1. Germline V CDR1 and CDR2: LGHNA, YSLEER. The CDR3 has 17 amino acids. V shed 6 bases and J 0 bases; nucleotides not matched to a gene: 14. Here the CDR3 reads CASRPQGDTWSSYEQYF. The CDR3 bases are TGCGCCAGCAGACCCCAGGGGGATACGTGGAGCTCCTACGAGCAGTACTTC.

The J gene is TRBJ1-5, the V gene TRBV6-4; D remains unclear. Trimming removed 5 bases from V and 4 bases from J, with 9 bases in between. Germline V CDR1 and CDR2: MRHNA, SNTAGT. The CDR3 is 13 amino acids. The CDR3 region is CASSREENQPQHF. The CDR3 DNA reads TGTGCCAGCAGTCGGGAGGAGAATCAGCCCCAGCATTTT.

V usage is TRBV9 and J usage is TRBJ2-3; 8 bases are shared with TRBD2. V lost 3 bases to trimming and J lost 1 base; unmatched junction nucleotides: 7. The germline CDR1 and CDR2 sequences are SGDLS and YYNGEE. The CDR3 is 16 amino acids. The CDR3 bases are TGTGCCAGCAGCGGTGGAGCGGGAGTCGGCACAGATACGCAGTATTTT. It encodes CASSGGAGVGTDTQYF.

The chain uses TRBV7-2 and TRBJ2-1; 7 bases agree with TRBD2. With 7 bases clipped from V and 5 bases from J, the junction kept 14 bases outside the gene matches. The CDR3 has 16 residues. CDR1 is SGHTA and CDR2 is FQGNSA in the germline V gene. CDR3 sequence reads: CASTRVGGSRNNEQFF. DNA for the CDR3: TGTGCCAGCACCCGGGTAGGCGGGAGCAGGAACAATGAGCAGTTCTTC.

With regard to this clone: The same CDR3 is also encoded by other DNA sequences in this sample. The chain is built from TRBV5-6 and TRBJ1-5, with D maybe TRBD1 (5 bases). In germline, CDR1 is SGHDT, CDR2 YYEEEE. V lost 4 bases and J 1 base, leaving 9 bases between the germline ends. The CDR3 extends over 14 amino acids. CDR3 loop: CASSLQGSNQPQHF. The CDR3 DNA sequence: TGTGCCAGCAGCCTTCAGGGAAGCAATCAGCCCCAGCATTTT.

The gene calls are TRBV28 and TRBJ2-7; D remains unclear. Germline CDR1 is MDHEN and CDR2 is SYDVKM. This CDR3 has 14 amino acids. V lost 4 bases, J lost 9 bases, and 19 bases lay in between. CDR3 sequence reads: CASSSGNPTRGQYF. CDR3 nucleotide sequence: TGTGCCAGCAGTTCTGGAAACCCTACGAGAGGGCAGTACTTC.

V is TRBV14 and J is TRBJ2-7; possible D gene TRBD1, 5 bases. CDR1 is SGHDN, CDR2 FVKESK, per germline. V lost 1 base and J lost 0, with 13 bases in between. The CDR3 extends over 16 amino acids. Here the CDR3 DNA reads TGTGCCAGCAGCCAAGGGAGTAGGACAAGCTCCTACGAGCAGTACTTC. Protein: CASSQGSRTSSYEQYF. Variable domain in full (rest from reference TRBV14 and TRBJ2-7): EAGVTQFPSHSVIEKGQTVTLRCDPISGHDNLYWYRRVMGKEIKFLLHFVKESKQDESGMPNNRFLAERTGGTYSTLKVQPAELEDSGVYFCASSQGSRTSSYEQYFGPGTRLTVT.

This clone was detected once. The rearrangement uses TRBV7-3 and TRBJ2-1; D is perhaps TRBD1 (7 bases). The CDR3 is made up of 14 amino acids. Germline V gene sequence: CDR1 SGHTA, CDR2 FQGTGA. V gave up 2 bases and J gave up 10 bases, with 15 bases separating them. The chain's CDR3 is CASSLAGGPQEQFF. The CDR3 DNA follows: TGTGCCAGCAGCTTAGCAGGGGGGCCTCAGGAGCAGTTCTTC.

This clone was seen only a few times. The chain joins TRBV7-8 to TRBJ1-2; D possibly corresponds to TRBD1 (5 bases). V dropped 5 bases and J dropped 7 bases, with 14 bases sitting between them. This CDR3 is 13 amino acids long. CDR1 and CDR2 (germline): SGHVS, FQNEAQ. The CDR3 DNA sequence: TGTGCCAGCAGCCCAATGACCCAGGGTGGCTACACCTTC. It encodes CASSPMTQGGYTF.

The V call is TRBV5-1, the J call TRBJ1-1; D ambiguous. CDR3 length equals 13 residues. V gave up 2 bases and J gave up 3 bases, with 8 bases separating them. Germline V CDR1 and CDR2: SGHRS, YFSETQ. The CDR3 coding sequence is TGCGCCAGCAGCTTCAATTTTGACACTGAAGCTTTCTTT. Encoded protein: CASSFNFDTEAFF.

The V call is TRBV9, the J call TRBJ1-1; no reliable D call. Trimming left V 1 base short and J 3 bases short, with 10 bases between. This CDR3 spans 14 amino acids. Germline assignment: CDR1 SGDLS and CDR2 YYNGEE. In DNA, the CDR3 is TGTGCCAGCAGCGTACATCTAGGATACACTGAAGCTTTCTTT. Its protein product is CASSVHLGYTEAFF. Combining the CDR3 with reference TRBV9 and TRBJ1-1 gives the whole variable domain DSGVTQTPKHLITATGQRVTLRCSPRSGDLSVYWYQQSLDQGLQFLIQYYNGEERAKGNILERFSAQQFPDLHSELNLSSLELGDSALYFCASSVHLGYTEAFFGQGTRLTVV.

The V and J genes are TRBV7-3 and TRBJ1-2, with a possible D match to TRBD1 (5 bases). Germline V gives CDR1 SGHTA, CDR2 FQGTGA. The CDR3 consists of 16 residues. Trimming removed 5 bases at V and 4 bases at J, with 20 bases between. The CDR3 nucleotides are TGTGCCAGCAGCCCAACCGGGGGGGAACGGATCTATGGCTACACCTTC. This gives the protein CASSPTGGERIYGYTF.

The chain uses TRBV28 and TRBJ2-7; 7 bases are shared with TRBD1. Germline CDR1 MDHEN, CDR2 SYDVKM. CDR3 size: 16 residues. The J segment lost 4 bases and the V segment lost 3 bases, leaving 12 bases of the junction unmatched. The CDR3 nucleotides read TGTGCCAGCAGTTTCGGTACGGGACAGAGTACGTACGAGCAGTACTTC. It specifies CASSFGTGQSTYEQYF.

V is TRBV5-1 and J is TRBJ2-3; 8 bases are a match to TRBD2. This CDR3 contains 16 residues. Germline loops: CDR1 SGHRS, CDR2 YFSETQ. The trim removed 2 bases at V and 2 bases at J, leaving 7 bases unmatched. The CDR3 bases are TGCGCCAGCAGCTTAGCCAGCGGGGGTTCCACAGATACGCAGTATTTT. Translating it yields CASSLASGGSTDTQYF. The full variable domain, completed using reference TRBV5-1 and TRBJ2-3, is KAGVTQTPRYLIKTRGQQVTLSCSPISGHRSVSWYQQTPGQGLQFLFEYFSETQRNKGNFPGRFSGRQFSNSRSEMNVSTLELGDSALYLCASSLASGGSTDTQYFGPGTRLTVL.

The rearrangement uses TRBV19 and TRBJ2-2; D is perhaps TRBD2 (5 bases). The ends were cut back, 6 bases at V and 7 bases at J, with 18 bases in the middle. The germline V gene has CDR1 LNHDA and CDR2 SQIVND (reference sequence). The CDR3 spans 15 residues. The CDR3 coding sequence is TGTGCCAGTAGAGGCCCGGGAATAAAAGGCGGGGAGCTGTTTTTT. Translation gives CASRGPGIKGGELFF. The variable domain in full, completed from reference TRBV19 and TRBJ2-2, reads DGGITQSPKYLFRKEGQNVTLSCEQNLNHDAMYWYRQDPGQGLRLIYYSQIVNDFQKGDIAEGYSVSREKKESFPLTVTSAQKNPTAFYLCASRGPGIKGGELFFGEGSRLTVL.

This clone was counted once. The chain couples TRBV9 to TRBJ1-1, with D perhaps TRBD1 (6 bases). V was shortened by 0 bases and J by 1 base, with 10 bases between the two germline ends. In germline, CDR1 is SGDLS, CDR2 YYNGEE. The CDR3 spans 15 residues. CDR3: CASSVEGQPNTEAFF. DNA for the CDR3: TGTGCCAGCAGCGTAGAAGGACAGCCGAACACTGAAGCTTTCTTT.

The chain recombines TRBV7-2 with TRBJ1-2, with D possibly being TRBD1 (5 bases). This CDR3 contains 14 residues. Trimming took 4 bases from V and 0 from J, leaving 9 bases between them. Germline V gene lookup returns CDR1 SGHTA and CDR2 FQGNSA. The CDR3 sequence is CASSSQGSNYGYTF. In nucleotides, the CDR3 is TGTGCCAGCAGCTCCCAGGGTTCTAACTATGGCTACACCTTC. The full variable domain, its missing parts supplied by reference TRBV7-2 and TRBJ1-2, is GAGVSQSPSNKVTEKGKDVELRCDPISGHTALYWYRQSLGQGLEFLIYFQGNSAPDKSGLPSDRFSAERTGGSVSTLTIQRTQQEDSAVYLCASSSQGSNYGYTFGSGTRLTVV.

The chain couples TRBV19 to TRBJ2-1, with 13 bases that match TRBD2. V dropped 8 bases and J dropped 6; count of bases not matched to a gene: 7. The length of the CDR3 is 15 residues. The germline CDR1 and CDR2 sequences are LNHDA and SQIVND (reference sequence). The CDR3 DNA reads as TGTGCCAGTGGGACTAGCGGGACAATACCCAATGAGCAGTTCTTC. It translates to CASGTSGTIPNEQFF.

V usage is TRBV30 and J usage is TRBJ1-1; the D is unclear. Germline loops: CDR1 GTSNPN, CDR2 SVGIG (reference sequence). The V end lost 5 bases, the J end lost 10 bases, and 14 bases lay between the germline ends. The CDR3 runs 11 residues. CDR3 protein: CAWDGVGRAFF. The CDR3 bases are TGTGCCTGGGACGGGGTAGGGAGAGCTTTCTTT.

The CDR3 nucleotides read TGTGCCAGCACTCGGGGCGGACAGGGGGAATTTAGGGCAAACACCATATATTTT. It specifies CASTRGGQGEFRANTIYF. The chain has TRBV5-6 and TRBJ1-3, with TRBD1 identical over 10 bases. In germline, CDR1 is SGHDT, CDR2 YYEEEE. V gave up 6 bases and J gave up 6 bases; unmatched junction bases: 18. The CDR3 runs 18 residues.

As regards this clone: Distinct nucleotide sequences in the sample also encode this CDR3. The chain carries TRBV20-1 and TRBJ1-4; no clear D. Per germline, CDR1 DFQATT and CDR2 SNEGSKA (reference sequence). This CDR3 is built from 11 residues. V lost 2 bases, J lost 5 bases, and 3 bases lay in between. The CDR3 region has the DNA TGCAGTGCTAGACTCAATGAAAAACTGTTTTTT. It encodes CSARLNEKLFF.

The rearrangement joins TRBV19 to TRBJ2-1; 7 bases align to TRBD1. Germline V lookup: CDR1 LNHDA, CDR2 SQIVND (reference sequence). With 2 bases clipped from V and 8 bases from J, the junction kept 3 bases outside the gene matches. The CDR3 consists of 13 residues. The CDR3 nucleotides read TGTGCCAGTAGTATAACCCAGGGGGATGAGCAGTTCTTC. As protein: CASSITQGDEQFF.

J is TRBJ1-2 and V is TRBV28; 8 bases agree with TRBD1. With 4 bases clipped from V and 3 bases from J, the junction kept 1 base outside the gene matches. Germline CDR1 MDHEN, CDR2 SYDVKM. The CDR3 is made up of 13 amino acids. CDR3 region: CASSSTGDYGYTF. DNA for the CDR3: TGTGCCAGCAGTTCGACAGGGGACTATGGCTACACCTTC.

The CDR3 coding sequence is TGCAGCGTTGAGGAGGGGGCGCGAGGAAACACCATATATTTT. Residues: CSVEEGARGNTIYF. This chain uses TRBV29-1 with TRBJ1-3; TRBD1 matches at 7 bases. This CDR3 has 14 amino acids. The junction had 6 bases not matched to a gene; V was cut back by 3 bases and J by 4 bases. Germline CDR1 reads SQVTM; CDR2 reads ANQGSEA.

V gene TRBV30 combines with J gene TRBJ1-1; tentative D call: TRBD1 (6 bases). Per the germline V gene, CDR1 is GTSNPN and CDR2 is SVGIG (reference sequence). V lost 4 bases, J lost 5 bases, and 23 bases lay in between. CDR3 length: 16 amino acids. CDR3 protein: CAWTNGGALVGTEAFF. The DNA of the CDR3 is TGTGCCTGGACTAACGGGGGGGCGCTTGTAGGAACTGAAGCTTTCTTT.

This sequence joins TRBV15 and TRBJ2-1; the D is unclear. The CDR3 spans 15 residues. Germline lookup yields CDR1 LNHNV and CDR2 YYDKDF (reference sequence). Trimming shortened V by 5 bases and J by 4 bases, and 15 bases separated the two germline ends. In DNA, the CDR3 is TGTGCCACCAGCCCCCAGCGAAGCGTATACAATGAGCAGTTCTTC. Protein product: CATSPQRSVYNEQFF.